This entry is about one T cell receptor beta chain. The sample belongs to a study of blood T cells in healthy people across ages. Donors were systemically healthy Caucasian individuals from Russia aged roughly 6 to 100 years. Sample-barcoded 5' priming and a J-beta primer mix drove a second PCR of roughly 7 to 11 cycles. Each CDR3 protein is one row after TCRdb ran MiXCR on the 5' RACE reads. The sample lists some 760,000 distinct CDR3 sequences; roughly 25% were seen once. The CDR3 loop spans 16 amino acids. Trimming took 0 bases from V and 8 from J, leaving 16 bases between them. The V gene's germline CDR1 is LGHNA and CDR2 YSLEER. The same sample was also studied in work on T cells of mothers and their children. According to that study: Three healthy Caucasian mothers and their six children were the donors.

Sequenced input: blood. This receptor was taken from a boy between 10 and 17 years old in good health. This sequence joins TRBV4-3 and TRBJ1-4; D is perhaps TRBD1 (6 bases). Here the CDR3 reads CASSQDQGRGGEKLFF. As DNA, the CDR3 is TGCGCCAGCAGCCAAGATCAGGGCAGGGGAGGGGAAAAACTGTTTTTT.